This TCR beta chain originates from a study of early T cells in non-severe SARS-CoV-2 infection. About the study: Sequencing used unsorted whole-blood bulk RNA, so chains lack pairing. Findings and caveats of the study: Lookups in VDJdb leaned toward anti-spike CD8 responses and missed private and CD4 specificities.

The length of the CDR3 is 18 residues. Germline lookup yields CDR1 DFQATT and CDR2 SNEGSKA (reference sequence). V dropped 3 bases and J dropped 8; count of bases not matched to a gene: 16. As part of library construction, unique molecular identifiers were attached to individual cDNA molecules. TCRdb analysed the 5' RACE reads with MiXCR anew, one entry per CDR3 protein. The sample holds around 70,000 distinct CDR3 sequences, 9.5% to 15% seen once. This clonotype came up a few times. Its specificity is unknown. Sequencing was performed on whole blood. This TCR was recovered from an adult who was a healthcare worker with PCR-confirmed SARS-CoV-2 infection or an uninfected control (not recorded which). The chain employs TRBV20-1 and TRBJ2-3; 14 bases align to TRBD2. In DNA form, the CDR3 reads TGCAGTGCTAGGGGGACTAGCGGGGGAAGGGCCCAAACGGTTACGCAGTATTTT. This codes for CSARGTSGGRAQTVTQYF.